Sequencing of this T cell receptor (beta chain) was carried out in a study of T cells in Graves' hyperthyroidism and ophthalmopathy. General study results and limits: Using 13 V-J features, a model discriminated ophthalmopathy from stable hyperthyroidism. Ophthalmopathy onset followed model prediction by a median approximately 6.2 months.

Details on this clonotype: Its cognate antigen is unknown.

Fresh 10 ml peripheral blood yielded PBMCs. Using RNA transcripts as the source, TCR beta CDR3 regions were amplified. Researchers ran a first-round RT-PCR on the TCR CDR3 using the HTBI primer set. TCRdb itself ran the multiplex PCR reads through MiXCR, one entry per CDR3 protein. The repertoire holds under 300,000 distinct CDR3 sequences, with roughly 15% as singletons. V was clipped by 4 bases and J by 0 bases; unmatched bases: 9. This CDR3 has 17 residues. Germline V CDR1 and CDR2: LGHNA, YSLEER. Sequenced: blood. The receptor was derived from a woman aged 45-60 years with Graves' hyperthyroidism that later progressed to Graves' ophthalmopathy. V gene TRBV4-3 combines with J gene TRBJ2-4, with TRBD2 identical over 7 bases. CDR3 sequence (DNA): TGCGCCAGCAGCCCCATGGTCAAGCGGGAAGCCAAAAACATTCAGTACTTC. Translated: CASSPMVKREAKNIQYF.